What follows are 31 T cell receptor beta chains derived from one specimen sequenced in a study of T cell repertoires in cytomegalovirus infection. TCRdb fed the reads into MiXCR, producing one record per CDR3 protein. Counted here are some 400,000 distinct CDR3 sequences, approximately 31% occurring once; the ten biggest clones make up 12% to 15%. Material for sequencing was PBMCs. These receptor sequences come from a human donor in good health (CMV status not recorded). Some clones in this sample may be carry-over from other donors' samples.

This clonotype was counted between two and nine times. The J gene is TRBJ1-2, the V gene TRBV14, with TRBD1 matching over 7 bases. The CDR3 consists of 14 residues. Germline values: CDR1 SGHDN, CDR2 FVKESK. V gave up 4 bases and J gave up 4 bases; unmatched junction bases: 6. The CDR3 reads CASSPTTGPYGYTF. CDR3 DNA: TGTGCCAGCAGCCCAACGACAGGGCCCTATGGCTACACCTTC. The variable domain in full, with the rest retrieved from reference TRBV14 and TRBJ1-2, is EAGVTQFPSHSVIEKGQTVTLRCDPISGHDNLYWYRRVMGKEIKFLLHFVKESKQDESGMPNNRFLAERTGGTYSTLKVQPAELEDSGVYFCASSPTTGPYGYTFGSGTRLTVV.

The sample holds a few counts of this clonotype. The chain is built from TRBV20-1 and TRBJ2-5; D is ambiguous. The V end lost 1 base, the J end lost 5 bases, and 11 bases lay between the germline ends. Germline V gene lookup returns CDR1 DFQATT and CDR2 SNEGSKA (reference sequence). The CDR3 covers 13 residues. The CDR3 sequence: CSARAGVSETQYF. The CDR3, as DNA: TGCAGTGCTAGAGCTGGGGTATCTGAGACCCAGTACTTC.

As to this clonotype: This may come from a read error, since a much larger clone is one base off. The V call is TRBV7-2, the J call TRBJ1-1; possible D gene TRBD1, 5 bases. The CDR3 runs 15 residues. Germline loops: CDR1 SGHTA, CDR2 FQGNSA. The CDR3 spells CASSPVGLTVTEDFF. The CDR3 coding sequence is TGTGCCAGCAGCCCAGTGGGGCTAACAGTGACTGAAGATTTCTTT.

This clonotype was seen ten or more times. The chain has TRBV7-9 and TRBJ2-7; D is possibly TRBD1 or TRBD2 (5 bases each). The germline V gene has CDR1 SEHNR and CDR2 FQNEAQ (reference sequence). CDR3 length equals 15 residues. V dropped 3 bases and J dropped 1 base, with 13 bases sitting between them. CDR3 DNA: TGTGCCAGCAGCTTCCGGGACGGAATTTCCTACGAGCAGTACTTC. It translates to CASSFRDGISYEQYF. Based on the CDR3 plus reference TRBV7-9 and TRBJ2-7, the full variable domain is DTGVSQNPRHKITKRGQNVTFRCDPISEHNRLYWYRQTLGQGPEFLTYFQNEAQLEKSRLLSDRFSAERPKGSFSTLEIQRTEQGDSAMYLCASSFRDGISYEQYFGPGTRLTVT.

This clonotype was found a few times. V usage is TRBV7-9 and J usage is TRBJ1-1; D is perhaps TRBD1 (5 bases). Germline V lookup: CDR1 SEHNR, CDR2 FQNEAQ (reference sequence). Trimming removed 6 bases from V and 0 bases from J, with 14 bases in between. The CDR3 loop spans 15 amino acids. The CDR3 here is CASRTNTGMNTEAFF. In DNA form, the CDR3 reads TGTGCCAGCAGAACTAACACAGGTATGAACACTGAAGCTTTCTTT.

This clonotype was seen only a few times. This sequence joins TRBV9 and TRBJ2-7; 7 nucleotides line up with TRBD1. After removal of 4 bases from V and 2 bases from J, the junction contained 3 bases not matched to a gene. CDR1 SGDLS and CDR2 YYNGEE come from the germline V gene. The CDR3 runs 13 residues. The CDR3 region is CASSKGQPYEQYF. CDR3 nucleotide sequence: TGTGCCAGCAGCAAGGGACAGCCCTACGAGCAGTACTTC.

This clonotype showed up just a few times. V gene TRBV9 combines with J gene TRBJ2-3; tentatively, D is TRBD2 (6 bases). Germline V gene sequence: CDR1 SGDLS, CDR2 YYNGEE. The CDR3 loop spans 17 amino acids. The V end was cut by 4 bases, the J end by 6 bases, with 24 bases between. CDR3 nucleotides: TGTGCCAGCAGCCCAGCCCGGCGGGACGTAAAACCGGATACGCAGTATTTT. Translation: CASSPARRDVKPDTQYF.

Worth noting for this clonotype: The junction and the germline gene differ at one end; a read error may be behind it. V and J are TRBV12-3 or TRBV12-4 and TRBJ2-5, with TRBD1 matching 8 bases. The CDR3 spans 13 residues. CDR3 in amino acids: CACSWTGQETQYF. As DNA, the CDR3 is TGTGCCTGCAGCTGGACAGGGCAAGAGACCCAGTACTTC.

Comments on this clonotype: This may be a read error, as it is one base from a much larger clone. This chain links TRBV7-6 with TRBJ2-1, with 14 bases that match TRBD2. Germline V gene data show CDR1 as SGHVS and CDR2 as FNYEAQ. The CDR3 contains 15 residues. The CDR3 sequence: CANSLEGGLAGVKIF. DNA for the CDR3: TGTGCCAACAGCTTAGAGGGGGGACTAGCGGGGGTGAAGATCTTC.

This clonotype was recorded only once. V and J are TRBV5-1 and TRBJ1-1; TRBD1 matches at 7 bases. This CDR3 comprises 15 residues. Trimming at V came to 0 bases and at J to 4 bases, leaving 6 bases not matched to a gene. Germline-derived CDR1 and CDR2 are SGHRS and YFSETQ. CDR3 region: CASSLANRGGTEAFF. CDR3 nucleotides: TGCGCCAGCAGCTTGGCCAACAGGGGTGGCACTGAAGCTTTCTTT.

This sequence joins TRBV12-3 or TRBV12-4 and TRBJ2-1, with 8 bases identical to TRBD2. Trimming at V came to 5 bases and at J to 3 bases, leaving 3 bases not matched to a gene. The CDR3 consists of 14 residues. The CDR3: CASSGGGLYNEQFF. The CDR3 DNA sequence: TGTGCCAGCAGTGGCGGGGGGCTCTACAATGAGCAGTTCTTC.

This clonotype was seen ten or more times. This chain links TRBV7-2 with TRBJ2-1, with 8 bases that match TRBD2. The CDR3 length is 16 residues. Germline V gene sequence: CDR1 SGHTA, CDR2 FQGNSA. V lost 0 bases to trimming and J lost 9 bases; unmatched junction nucleotides: 10. Written as DNA, the CDR3 is TGTGCCAGCAGCTTAGCGAACGGGGGGGCCCAAGGTGAGCAGTTCTTC. Amino acid sequence: CASSLANGGAQGEQFF.

This chain joins TRBV6-1 and TRBJ2-7; 12 bases line up with TRBD1. The CDR3 contains 15 residues. The trim removed 6 bases at V and 6 bases at J, leaving 9 bases unmatched. The germline V gene has CDR1 MNHNS and CDR2 SASEGT. CDR3 region: CASRPPGQGASEQYF. DNA for the CDR3: TGTGCCAGCAGGCCCCCGGGACAGGGGGCATCCGAGCAGTACTTC.

This clonotype was detected only a few times. The J gene is TRBJ1-4, the V gene TRBV7-2, with D hard to call. The V end lost 5 bases, the J end lost 0 bases, and 10 bases lay between the germline ends. The CDR3 runs to 15 residues. Per the germline V gene, CDR1 is SGHTA and CDR2 is FQGNSA. In nucleotides, the CDR3 is TGTGCCAGCAGCCGCCGACCCGCAACTAATGAAAAACTGTTTTTT. It translates to CASSRRPATNEKLFF.

The chain employs TRBV5-4 and TRBJ1-1; 7 bases agree with TRBD1. The V segment lost 3 bases and the J segment 6 bases; nucleotides outside the gene matches: 5. Germline-derived CDR1 and CDR2 are SGHNT and YYREEE (reference sequence). This CDR3 is built from 13 residues. The CDR3 loop is CASSSRGGPEAFF. CDR3 in DNA: TGTGCCAGCAGCTCCAGGGGGGGCCCTGAAGCTTTCTTT. Complete variable domain (other parts from reference TRBV5-4 and TRBJ1-1): ETGVTQSPTHLIKTRGQQVTLRCSSQSGHNTVSWYQQALGQGPQFIFQYYREEENGRGNFPPRFSGLQFPNYSSELNVNALELDDSALYLCASSSRGGPEAFFGQGTRLTVV.

Concerning this clonotype itself: No conserved phenylalanine or tryptophan is present at the end of the CDR3, so a read error is the likely explanation. The CDR3 nucleotides are TGTGCCAGCAGCCCGGGGACAGTAAATGAAAAACTGTTTTGT. Its translation is CASSPGTVNEKLFC. The chain joins TRBV5-5 to TRBJ1-4; 7 bases agree with TRBD1. Trimming at V came to 4 bases and at J to 5 bases, leaving 5 bases not matched to a gene. CDR1 and CDR2 from the germline V gene are SGHKS and YYEKEE (reference sequence). The CDR3 extends over 14 amino acids.

This rearrangement joins TRBV2 to TRBJ1-1; TRBD1 is a possible D gene (5 bases). The CDR3 sequence is 13 residues long. Trimming left V 4 bases short and J 5 bases short, with 11 bases between. Germline CDR1 SNHLY, CDR2 FYNNEI. CDR3 DNA: TGTGCCAGCAGTGGGGGCAGGGAGACTGAAGCTTTCTTT. The encoded protein is CASSGGRETEAFF.

This clonotype came up a few times. The rearrangement uses TRBV6-6 and TRBJ2-3; D is perhaps TRBD1 (8 bases). This CDR3 is built from 16 residues. Germline lookup yields CDR1 MNHNY and CDR2 SVGAGI (reference sequence). Deletions cut 6 bases from V and 5 bases from J, with 21 bases between. CDR3 region: CASSPRQTGGGDTQYF. CDR3 nucleotide sequence: TGTGCCAGCAGCCCAAGGCAAACAGGGGGGGGAGATACGCAGTATTTT.

The J gene is TRBJ1-4, the V gene TRBV20-1, with TRBD1 matching over 7 bases. The CDR3 is made up of 13 amino acids. CDR1 and CDR2 from the germline V gene are DFQATT and SNEGSKA (reference sequence). The V gene end was trimmed by 6 bases and the J gene end by 6 bases; junction bases not matched to a gene: 7. The CDR3 spells CSARQGVHEKLFF. CDR3 nucleotide sequence: TGCAGTGCGAGACAGGGTGTACATGAAAAACTGTTTTTT.

This clonotype turned up a few times. The J gene is TRBJ2-1, the V gene TRBV7-2; D unclear. The CDR3 extends over 12 amino acids. Germline V gives CDR1 SGHTA, CDR2 FQGNSA. V lost 3 bases, J lost 9 bases, and 9 bases lay in between. The CDR3 DNA is TGTGCCAGCAGCTTCTTCAACAGTGAGCAGTTCTTC. It codes for CASSFFNSEQFF.

The V and J genes are TRBV11-1 and TRBJ1-1; 7 bases fit TRBD1. The germline V gene has CDR1 SGHAT and CDR2 FQDESV (reference sequence). J gave up 4 bases and V 5 bases, and 7 bases lay outside the gene matches. There are 14 residues in the CDR3. As DNA, the CDR3 is TGTGCCAGCAGCCCGACAGGGTGGGCCACTGAAGCTTTCTTT. This translates into CASSPTGWATEAFF.

This clonotype has more than one count but fewer than ten. The V and J genes are TRBV28 and TRBJ2-2; D is uncertain. This CDR3 region has 14 residues. The V and J ends lost 5 bases and 1 base respectively, with 8 bases between them. Germline loops: CDR1 MDHEN, CDR2 SYDVKM. CDR3 protein: CASSQQRNTGELFF. Here the CDR3 DNA reads TGTGCCAGCAGTCAACAGCGGAACACCGGGGAGCTGTTTTTT.

J is TRBJ1-2 and V is TRBV12-3 or TRBV12-4, with 9 bases fitting TRBD1. V trimming: 6 bases; J trimming: 8 bases; junction bases outside the gene matches: 7. The CDR3 extends over 13 amino acids. The chain's CDR3 is CASSLQGARGYTF. In nucleotides, the CDR3 is TGTGCCAGCAGCCTACAGGGGGCGCGAGGCTACACCTTC.

Concerning this clonotype itself: A much larger clone sits a single nucleotide away, making a read error possible. The chain couples TRBV7-8 to TRBJ1-2; D remains ambiguous. The ends were cut back, 2 bases at V and 0 bases at J, with 10 bases in the middle. CDR1 and CDR2 (germline): SGHVS, FQNEAQ. The CDR3 loop spans 15 amino acids. The CDR3 region is CASSLNPLANYGYTF. The CDR3 coding sequence is TGTGCCAGCAGCTTAAATCCCCTCGCTAACTATGGCTACACCTTC. The whole variable domain, filled in from reference TRBV7-8 and TRBJ1-2, reads GAGVSQSPRYKVAKRGQDVALRCDPISGHVSLFWYQQALGQGPEFLTYFQNEAQLDKSGLPSDRFFAERPEGSVSTLKIQRTQQEDSAVYLCASSLNPLANYGYTFGSGTRLTVV.

This clonotype showed up just a few times. The J gene is TRBJ2-2, the V gene TRBV12-3 or TRBV12-4; D call uncertain. Trimming removed 5 bases from V and 3 bases from J, with 10 bases in between. This CDR3 comprises 14 residues. CDR3 protein: CASSPGLHTGELFF. Written as DNA, the CDR3 is TGTGCCAGCAGTCCCGGCCTTCACACCGGGGAGCTGTTTTTT.

Of note for this clonotype: Since a much larger clone is just one base distant, this may be a read error. The V and J genes are TRBV11-1 and TRBJ2-3; 7 bases are shared with TRBD1. Germline V gives CDR1 SGHAT, CDR2 FQDESV (reference sequence). The CDR3 length is 14 residues. The CDR3 protein is CASSYRDSTDTQCF. For the CDR3, the DNA is TGTGCCAGCAGCTACCGGGACAGCACAGATACGCAGTGTTTT.

This clonotype has a handful of counts. Here the CDR3 reads CASSVLSVGAYEQYF. CDR3 nucleotide sequence: TGTGCCAGCAGCGTACTTAGTGTTGGGGCCTACGAGCAGTACTTC. The J gene is TRBJ2-7, the V gene TRBV7-2; D uncertain. The CDR3 has 15 amino acids. The germline V gene has CDR1 SGHTA and CDR2 FQGNSA. Trimming stripped 5 bases from V and 2 bases from J, with 16 bases between.

This clonotype was seen many times. The J gene is TRBJ2-7, the V gene TRBV27; D may be TRBD1 or TRBD2 (5 bases each). V was clipped by 4 bases and J by 0 bases, with 7 bases between them. Per germline, CDR1 MNHEY and CDR2 SMNVEV (reference sequence). This CDR3 comprises 13 residues. CDR3 in amino acids: CASSSGTSYEQYF. The DNA for the CDR3 is TGTGCCAGCAGTTCCGGGACCTCCTACGAGCAGTACTTC.

The rearrangement joins TRBV9 to TRBJ2-1; 7 bases match TRBD1. V dropped 3 bases and J dropped 8; count of bases not matched to a gene: 11. The CDR3 totals 15 residues. The germline gives CDR1 SGDLS, CDR2 YYNGEE. In nucleotides, the CDR3 is TGTGCCAGCAGCGAGTCGGGCAGGGGGAACGATGAGCAGTTCTTC. It encodes CASSESGRGNDEQFF.

The rearrangement joins TRBV19 to TRBJ2-7, with no clear D. The CDR3 contains 18 residues. Trimming removed 6 bases from V and 0 bases from J, with 24 bases in between. CDR1 LNHDA and CDR2 SQIVND come from the germline V gene (reference sequence). CDR3 loop: CASSPPWSSYLSSYEQYF. Here the CDR3 DNA reads TGTGCCAGTAGCCCACCTTGGTCCTCCTACTTGAGCTCCTACGAGCAGTACTTC.

This clonotype was found many times. The chain uses TRBV7-8 and TRBJ1-6, with D hard to call. The V and J ends lost 7 bases and 6 bases respectively, with 16 bases between them. In germline, CDR1 is SGHVS, CDR2 FQNEAQ. The CDR3 runs 15 residues. The DNA of the CDR3 is TGTGCCAGCACCACAGACGGCAGAGTTAATTCACCCCTCCACTTT. It yields the protein CASTTDGRVNSPLHF.